This T cell receptor beta chain was profiled in a study of Graves' ophthalmopathy and Graves' hyperthyroidism. Amplified material comprised TCR beta CDR3 regions derived from RNA transcripts. Following a first-round RT-PCR that used HTBI primers, a second-round multiplex PCR was carried out. Via MiXCR, TCRdb re-called the multiplex PCR reads, giving one row per CDR3 protein. The sample consists of about 420,000 distinct CDR3 sequences, about 21% of them appearing once. V shed 6 bases and J shed 3 bases, with 12 bases lying between them. CDR3 length: 13 amino acids. V gene TRBV12-3 or TRBV12-4 combines with J gene TRBJ2-7, with a possible D match to TRBD2 (6 bases). Sequencing was performed on peripheral blood. The clonotype was recovered from a woman in her late teens or twenties with stable Graves' hyperthyroidism. CDR3 coding DNA: TGTGCCAGCAGCCTCACTAGCCGCTACGAGCAGTACTTC. Its protein is CASSLTSRYEQYF.